Listed below are T cell receptor beta chains from one sample, sequenced in a study of blood T cell repertoires in COVID-19. Measured with immunoSEQ multiplex PCR; TCRdb has only the in-frame clones, and not every one. The data contain 150,000 to 200,000 clones, approximately 80% of them singletons. Material for sequencing was peripheral blood. These receptors came from a woman aged 40 to 50 with COVID-19, enrolled during active disease. CDR3s include the opening cysteine and the closing phenylalanine or tryptophan. Each record gives: D gene, clone size, J gene, V gene, CDR3 DNA, CDR3 protein. D genes are given only for firm matches. The listing skips clone size in some rows; elsewhere it reads once, few, many or a size class.

D gene: TRBD2; clone size: NA; J gene: TRBJ2-7; V gene: TRBV4-2; CDR3 DNA: TGTGCCAGCAGCCAAGATTGGGGCTCTAGCGGGAGGTCCTACGAGCAGTACTTC; CDR3 protein: CASSQDWGSSGRSYEQYF
D gene: NA; clone size: NA; J gene: TRBJ1-6; V gene: TRBV5-1; CDR3 DNA: TGCGCCAGCACCCGGGACACCAAAAGTGGGTCACCCCTCCACTTT; CDR3 protein: CASTRDTKSGSPLHF
D gene: NA; clone size: NA; J gene: TRBJ2-3; V gene: TRBV27; CDR3 DNA: TGTGCCAGCAGTTTATACCAGGCAGGGTGGGATACGCAGTATTTT; CDR3 protein: CASSLYQAGWDTQYF
D gene: TRBD1; clone size: few; J gene: TRBJ1-2; V gene: TRBV5-1; CDR3 DNA: TGCGCCAGCAGCCCTTCGACAGGGAACTATGGCTACACCTTC; CDR3 protein: CASSPSTGNYGYTF
D gene: NA; clone size: few; J gene: TRBJ2-7; V gene: TRBV5-6; CDR3 DNA: TGTGCCAGCAGCTTGGACACCCGCTACGAGCAGTACTTC; CDR3 protein: CASSLDTRYEQYF
D gene: TRBD1; clone size: few; J gene: TRBJ2-3; V gene: TRBV10-2; CDR3 DNA: TGCGCCAGCAGTGATATGGGGACAGGCACAGATACGCAGTATTTT; CDR3 protein: CASSDMGTGTDTQYF
D gene: NA; clone size: NA; J gene: TRBJ1-5; V gene: TRBV4-1; CDR3 DNA: TGCGCCAGCAGCCATCAGACTGGTCAGCCCCAGCATTTT; CDR3 protein: CASSHQTGQPQHF
D gene: NA; clone size: NA; J gene: TRBJ1-3; V gene: TRBV3-1/TRBV3-2; CDR3 DNA: TGTGCCAGCCGCCGACAGAGCTCTGGAAACACCATATATTTT; CDR3 protein: CASRRQSSGNTIYF
D gene: TRBD1; clone size: NA; J gene: TRBJ1-1; V gene: TRBV19; CDR3 DNA: TGTGCCAGTAGTACTCCCTGGGACAGCGTAACGAACACTGAAGCTTTCTTT; CDR3 protein: CASSTPWDSVTNTEAFF
D gene: TRBD1; clone size: NA; J gene: TRBJ1-3; V gene: TRBV3-1/TRBV3-2; CDR3 DNA: TGTGCCAGCAGCCAAGAAGAAGGGGGCTACACCATATATTTT; CDR3 protein: CASSQEEGGYTIYF
D gene: NA; clone size: NA; J gene: TRBJ2-6; V gene: TRBV6-4; CDR3 DNA: TGTGCCAGCACTGGGAGCTCTGGGGCCAACGTCCTGACTTTC; CDR3 protein: CASTGSSGANVLTF
D gene: NA; clone size: NA; J gene: TRBJ1-6; V gene: TRBV28; CDR3 DNA: TGTGCCAGTAGGGGGAGCTCCTATAATTCACCCCTCCACTTT; CDR3 protein: CASRGSSYNSPLHF
D gene: NA; clone size: NA; J gene: TRBJ2-7; V gene: TRBV2; CDR3 DNA: TGTGCCAGCAGTAGTCCTATCTACGAGCAGTACTTC; CDR3 protein: CASSSPIYEQYF
D gene: TRBD1; clone size: NA; J gene: TRBJ1-6; V gene: TRBV10-3; CDR3 DNA: TGTGCCATCTGGGACAGCAGGTCACCCCTCCACTTT; CDR3 protein: CAIWDSRSPLHF
D gene: TRBD2; clone size: NA; J gene: TRBJ2-1; V gene: TRBV27; CDR3 DNA: TGTGCCAGCAGTGCGGGACTCCCAAAAAGGGACTACAATCAGTTCTTC; CDR3 protein: CASSAGLPKRDYNQFF
D gene: TRBD2; clone size: NA; J gene: TRBJ2-2; V gene: TRBV10-1; CDR3 DNA: TGCGCCAGCAGCCGCCCAGAAGCGGGAGGGAACGGGGAGCTGTTTTTT; CDR3 protein: CASSRPEAGGNGELFF
D gene: NA; clone size: NA; J gene: TRBJ2-3; V gene: TRBV6-6; CDR3 DNA: TGTGCCAGCAACGACGCGGGGGCAACAGATACGCAGTATTTT; CDR3 protein: CASNDAGATDTQYF
D gene: NA; clone size: NA; J gene: TRBJ2-7; V gene: TRBV28; CDR3 DNA: TGTGCCAGCAGGAGGACACCCACTACCGTCTACGAGCAGTACTTC; CDR3 protein: CASRRTPTTVYEQYF
D gene: NA; clone size: medium-sized; J gene: TRBJ1-1; V gene: TRBV6-5; CDR3 DNA: TGTGCCAGCAGTTGGGGAGCTGAAGCTTTCTTT; CDR3 protein: CASSWGAEAFF
D gene: NA; clone size: once; J gene: TRBJ2-7; V gene: TRBV19; CDR3 DNA: TGTGCCAGTAGTCCGGACTCGGTCTCCTACGAGCAGTACTTC; CDR3 protein: CASSPDSVSYEQYF